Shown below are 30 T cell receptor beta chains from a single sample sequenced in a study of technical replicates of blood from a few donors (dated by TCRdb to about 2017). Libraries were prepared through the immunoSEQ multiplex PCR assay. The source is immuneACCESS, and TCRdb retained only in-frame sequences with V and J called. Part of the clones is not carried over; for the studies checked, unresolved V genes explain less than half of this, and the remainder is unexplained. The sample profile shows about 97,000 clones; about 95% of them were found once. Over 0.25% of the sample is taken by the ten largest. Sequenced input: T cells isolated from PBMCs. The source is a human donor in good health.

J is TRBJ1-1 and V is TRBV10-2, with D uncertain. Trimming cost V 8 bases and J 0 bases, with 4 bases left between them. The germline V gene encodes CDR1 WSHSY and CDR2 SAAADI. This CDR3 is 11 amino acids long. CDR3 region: CASLLNTEAFF. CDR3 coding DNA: TGCGCCAGCCTCCTGAACACTGAAGCTTTCTTT.

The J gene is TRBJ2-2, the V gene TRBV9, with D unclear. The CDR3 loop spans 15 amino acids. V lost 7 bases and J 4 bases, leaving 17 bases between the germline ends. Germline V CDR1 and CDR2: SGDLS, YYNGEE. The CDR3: CASAGSVISTGELFF. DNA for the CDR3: TGTGCCAGCGCCGGCAGCGTAATCAGCACCGGGGAGCTGTTTTTT.

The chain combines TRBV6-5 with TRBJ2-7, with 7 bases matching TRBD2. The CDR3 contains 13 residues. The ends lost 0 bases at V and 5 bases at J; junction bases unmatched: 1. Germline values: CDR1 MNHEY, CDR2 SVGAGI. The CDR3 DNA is TGTGCCAGCAGTTACTCGCGGGGGAACGAGCAGTACTTC. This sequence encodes CASSYSRGNEQYF.

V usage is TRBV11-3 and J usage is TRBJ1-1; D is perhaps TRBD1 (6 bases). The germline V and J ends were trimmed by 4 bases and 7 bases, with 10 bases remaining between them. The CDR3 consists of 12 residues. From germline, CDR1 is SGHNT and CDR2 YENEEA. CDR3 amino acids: CASSYGQFEAFF. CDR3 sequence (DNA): TGTGCCAGCAGCTACGGACAGTTTGAAGCTTTCTTT.

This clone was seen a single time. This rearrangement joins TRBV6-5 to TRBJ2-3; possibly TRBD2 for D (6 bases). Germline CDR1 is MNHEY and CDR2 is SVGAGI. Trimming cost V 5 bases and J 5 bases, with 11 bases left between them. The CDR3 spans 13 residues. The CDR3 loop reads CASSRSSVDTQYF. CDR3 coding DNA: TGTGCCAGCAGTAGATCTAGCGTAGATACGCAGTATTTT.

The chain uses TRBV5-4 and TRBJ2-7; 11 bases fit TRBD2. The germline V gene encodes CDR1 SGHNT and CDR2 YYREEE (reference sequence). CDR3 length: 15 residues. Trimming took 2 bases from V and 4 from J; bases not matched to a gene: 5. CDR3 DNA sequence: TGTGCCAGCAGCTTTCGACTAGCGGGAAGGTACGAGCAGTACTTC. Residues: CASSFRLAGRYEQYF.

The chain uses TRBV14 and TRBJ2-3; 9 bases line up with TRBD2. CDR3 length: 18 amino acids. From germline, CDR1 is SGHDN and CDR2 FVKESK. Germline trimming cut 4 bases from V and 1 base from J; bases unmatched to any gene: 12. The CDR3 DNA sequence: TGTGCCAGCAGCCCCAGCGTTCTAGCGGGGCTCCGCACAGATACGCAGTATTTT. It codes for CASSPSVLAGLRTDTQYF. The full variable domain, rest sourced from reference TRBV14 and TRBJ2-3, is EAGVTQFPSHSVIEKGQTVTLRCDPISGHDNLYWYRRVMGKEIKFLLHFVKESKQDESGMPNNRFLAERTGGTYSTLKVQPAELEDSGVYFCASSPSVLAGLRTDTQYFGPGTRLTVL.

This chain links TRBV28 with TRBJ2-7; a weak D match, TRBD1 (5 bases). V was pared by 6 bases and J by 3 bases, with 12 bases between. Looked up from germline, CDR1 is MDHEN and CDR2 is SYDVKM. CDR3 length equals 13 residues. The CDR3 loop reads CASRIGAVYEQYF. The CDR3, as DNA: TGTGCCAGCAGGATAGGGGCCGTCTACGAGCAGTACTTC.

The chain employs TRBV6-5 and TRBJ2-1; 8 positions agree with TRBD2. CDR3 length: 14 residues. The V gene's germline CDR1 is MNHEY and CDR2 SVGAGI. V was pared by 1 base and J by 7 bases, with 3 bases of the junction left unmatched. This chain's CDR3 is CASSYFSGMNEQFF. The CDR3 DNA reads TGTGCCAGCAGTTACTTTAGCGGGATGAATGAGCAGTTCTTC.

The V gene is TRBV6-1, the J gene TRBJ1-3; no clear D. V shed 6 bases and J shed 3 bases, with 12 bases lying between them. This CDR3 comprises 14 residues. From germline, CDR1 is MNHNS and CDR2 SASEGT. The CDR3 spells CASSPTRGGNTIYF. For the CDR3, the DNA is TGTGCCAGCAGCCCAACCCGGGGTGGAAACACCATATATTTT.

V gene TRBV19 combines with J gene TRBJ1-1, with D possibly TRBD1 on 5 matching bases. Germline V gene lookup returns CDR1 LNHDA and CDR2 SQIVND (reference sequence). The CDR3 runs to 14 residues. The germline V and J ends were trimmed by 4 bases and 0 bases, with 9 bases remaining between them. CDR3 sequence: CASSTWTLNTEAFF. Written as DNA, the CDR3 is TGTGCCAGTAGTACCTGGACACTGAACACTGAAGCTTTCTTT.

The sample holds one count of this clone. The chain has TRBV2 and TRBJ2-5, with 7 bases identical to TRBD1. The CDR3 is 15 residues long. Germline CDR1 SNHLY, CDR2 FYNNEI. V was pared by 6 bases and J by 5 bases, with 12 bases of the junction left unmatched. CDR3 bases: TGTGCCAGCAGCGATGACAGGGCTCTTTGGGAGACCCAGTACTTC. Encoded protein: CASSDDRALWETQYF.

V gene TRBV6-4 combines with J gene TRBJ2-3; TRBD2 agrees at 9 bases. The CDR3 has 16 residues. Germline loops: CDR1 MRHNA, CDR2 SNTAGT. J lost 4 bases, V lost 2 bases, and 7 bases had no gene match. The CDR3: CASSDLSGRSADTQYF. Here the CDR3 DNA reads TGTGCCAGCAGTGACCTGAGCGGGAGGAGCGCAGATACGCAGTATTTT.

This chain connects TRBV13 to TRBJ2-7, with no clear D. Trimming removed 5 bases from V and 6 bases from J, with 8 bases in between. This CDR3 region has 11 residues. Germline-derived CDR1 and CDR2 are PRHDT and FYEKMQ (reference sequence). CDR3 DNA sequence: TGTGCCAGCAGCGGAGCTAGCGAGCAGTACTTC. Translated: CASSGASEQYF.

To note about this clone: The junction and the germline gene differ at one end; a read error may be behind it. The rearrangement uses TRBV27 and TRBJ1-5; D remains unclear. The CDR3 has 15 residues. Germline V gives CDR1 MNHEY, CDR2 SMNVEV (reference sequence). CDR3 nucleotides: TGTGTCAGCAGTTTAGCCTCAACCTACAATCAGCCCCAGCATTTT. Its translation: CVSSLASTYNQPQHF.

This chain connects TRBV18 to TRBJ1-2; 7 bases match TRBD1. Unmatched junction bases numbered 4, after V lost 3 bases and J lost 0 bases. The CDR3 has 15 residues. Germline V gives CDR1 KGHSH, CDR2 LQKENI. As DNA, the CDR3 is TGTGCCAGCTCACCGCAGACAGGGACTAACTATGGCTACACCTTC. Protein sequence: CASSPQTGTNYGYTF.

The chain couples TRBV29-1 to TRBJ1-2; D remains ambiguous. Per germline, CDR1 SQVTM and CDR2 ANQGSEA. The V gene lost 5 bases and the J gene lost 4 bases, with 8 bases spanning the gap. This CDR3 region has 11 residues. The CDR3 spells CSVPVFYGYTF. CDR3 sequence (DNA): TGCAGCGTTCCGGTTTTCTATGGCTACACCTTC. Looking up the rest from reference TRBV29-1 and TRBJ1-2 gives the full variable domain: SAVISQKPSRDICQRGTSLTIQCQVDSQVTMMFWYRQQPGQSLTLIATANQGSEATYESGFVIDKFPISRPNLTFSTLTVSNMSPEDSSIYLCSVPVFYGYTFGSGTRLTVV.

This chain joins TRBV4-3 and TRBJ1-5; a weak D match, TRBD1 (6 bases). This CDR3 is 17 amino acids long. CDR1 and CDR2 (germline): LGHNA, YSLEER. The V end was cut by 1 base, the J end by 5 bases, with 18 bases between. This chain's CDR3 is CASSQGITGWWDQPQHF. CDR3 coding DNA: TGCGCCAGCAGCCAAGGGATAACAGGGTGGTGGGATCAGCCCCAGCATTTT.

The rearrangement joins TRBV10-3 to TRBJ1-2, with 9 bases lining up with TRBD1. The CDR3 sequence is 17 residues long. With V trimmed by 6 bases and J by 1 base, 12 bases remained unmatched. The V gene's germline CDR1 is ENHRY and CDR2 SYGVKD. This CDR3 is CAIRPRNGTGFNYGYTF. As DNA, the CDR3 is TGTGCCATCAGACCACGGAACGGGACAGGGTTTAACTATGGCTACACCTTC.

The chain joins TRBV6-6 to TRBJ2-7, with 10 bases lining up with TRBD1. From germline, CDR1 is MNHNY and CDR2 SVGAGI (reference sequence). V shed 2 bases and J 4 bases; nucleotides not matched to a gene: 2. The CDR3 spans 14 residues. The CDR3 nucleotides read TGTGCCAGCAGTTACGGGACAGGGGAATACGAGCAGTACTTC. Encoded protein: CASSYGTGEYEQYF.

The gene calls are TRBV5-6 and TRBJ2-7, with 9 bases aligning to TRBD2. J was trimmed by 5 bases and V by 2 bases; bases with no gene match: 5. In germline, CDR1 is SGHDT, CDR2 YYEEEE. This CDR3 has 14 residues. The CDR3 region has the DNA TGTGCCAGCAGCTTAGGCGGGAGGGACGACGAGCAGTACTTC. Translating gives CASSLGGRDDEQYF. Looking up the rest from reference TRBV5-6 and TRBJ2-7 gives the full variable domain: DAGVTQSPTHLIKTRGQQVTLRCSPKSGHDTVSWYQQALGQGPQFIFQYYEEEERQRGNFPDRFSGHQFPNYSSELNVNALLLGDSALYLCASSLGGRDDEQYFGPGTRLTVT.

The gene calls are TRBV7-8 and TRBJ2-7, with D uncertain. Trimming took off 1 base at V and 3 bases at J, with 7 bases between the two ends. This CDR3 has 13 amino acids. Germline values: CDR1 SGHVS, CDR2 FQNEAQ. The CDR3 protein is CASSLVSSYEQYF. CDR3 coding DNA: TGTGCCAGCAGCTTAGTCTCGAGCTACGAGCAGTACTTC. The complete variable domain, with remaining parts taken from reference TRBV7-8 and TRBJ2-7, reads GAGVSQSPRYKVAKRGQDVALRCDPISGHVSLFWYQQALGQGPEFLTYFQNEAQLDKSGLPSDRFFAERPEGSVSTLKIQRTQQEDSAVYLCASSLVSSYEQYFGPGTRLTVT.

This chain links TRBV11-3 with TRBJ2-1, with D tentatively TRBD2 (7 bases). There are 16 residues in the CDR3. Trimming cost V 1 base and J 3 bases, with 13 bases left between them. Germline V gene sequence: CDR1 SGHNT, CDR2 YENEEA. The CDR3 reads CASSLGGGPNYNEQFF. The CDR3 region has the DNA TGTGCCAGCAGCTTAGGGGGGGGGCCTAACTACAATGAGCAGTTCTTC.

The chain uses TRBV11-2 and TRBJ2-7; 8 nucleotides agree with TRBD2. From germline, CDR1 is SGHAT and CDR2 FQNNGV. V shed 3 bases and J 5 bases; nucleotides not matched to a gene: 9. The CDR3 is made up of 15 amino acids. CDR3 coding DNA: TGTGCCAGCAGCTTTACTGGCGGGAGGAATAACGAGCAGTACTTC. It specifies CASSFTGGRNNEQYF.

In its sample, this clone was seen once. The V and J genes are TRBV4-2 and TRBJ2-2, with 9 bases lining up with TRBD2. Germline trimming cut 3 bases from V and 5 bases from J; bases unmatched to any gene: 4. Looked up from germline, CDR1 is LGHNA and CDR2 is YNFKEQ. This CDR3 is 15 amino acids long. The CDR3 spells CASSQGTSPTGELFF. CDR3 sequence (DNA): TGTGCCAGCAGCCAGGGGACTAGCCCTACCGGGGAGCTGTTTTTT.

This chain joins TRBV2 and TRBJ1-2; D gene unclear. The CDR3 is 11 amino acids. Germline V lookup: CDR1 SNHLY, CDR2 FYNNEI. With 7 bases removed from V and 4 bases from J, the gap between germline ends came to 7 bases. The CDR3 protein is CASMTGYGYTF. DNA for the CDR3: TGTGCCAGCATGACGGGCTATGGCTACACCTTC.

The DNA of the CDR3 is TGTGCCATCAGTGATTTTGAATGGGGGCTAGCTGACACCGGGGAGCTGTTTTTT. Amino acids: CAISDFEWGLADTGELFF. The V gene is TRBV10-3, the J gene TRBJ2-2, with D tentatively TRBD1 (6 bases). With 3 bases removed from V and 3 bases from J, the gap between germline ends came to 20 bases. The CDR3 sequence is 18 residues long. Per the germline V gene, CDR1 is ENHRY and CDR2 is SYGVKD.

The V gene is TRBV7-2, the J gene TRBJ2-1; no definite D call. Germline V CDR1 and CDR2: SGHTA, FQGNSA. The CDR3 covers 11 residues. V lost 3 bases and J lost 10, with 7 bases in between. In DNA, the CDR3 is TGTGCCAGCAGCTTTGGGCAGGAGCAGTTCTTC. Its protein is CASSFGQEQFF.

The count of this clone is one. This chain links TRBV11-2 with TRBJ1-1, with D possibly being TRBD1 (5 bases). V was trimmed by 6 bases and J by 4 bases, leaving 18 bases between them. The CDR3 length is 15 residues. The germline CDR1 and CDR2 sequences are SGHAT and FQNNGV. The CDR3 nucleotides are TGTGCCAGCAGGAAATCGGGGACGGGAGGCACTGAAGCTTTCTTT. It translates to CASRKSGTGGTEAFF.

This CDR3 reads CASSLSGFGANVLTF. In nucleotides, the CDR3 is TGTGCCAGCAGCTTATCGGGGTTCGGGGCCAACGTCCTGACTTTC. The V and J genes are TRBV13 and TRBJ2-6, with D perhaps matching TRBD2 (5 bases). There are 15 residues in the CDR3. The V gene lost 2 bases and the J gene lost 4 bases, with 9 bases spanning the gap. CDR1 is PRHDT, CDR2 FYEKMQ, per germline (reference sequence). Full variable domain (remainder filled in from reference TRBV13 and TRBJ2-6): AAGVIQSPRHLIKEKRETATLKCYPIPRHDTVYWYQQGPGQDPQFLISFYEKMQSDKGSIPDRFSAQQFSDYHSELNMSSLELGDSALYFCASSLSGFGANVLTFGAGSRLTVL.